The 15 T cell receptor beta chains given below trace back to one sample, sequenced in a study of CD8+ T cells in alopecia areata. Following RNA extraction, reverse transcription yielded cDNA that acted as the sequencing template. Here immunoSEQ multiplex PCR was the method, and the copy in TCRdb shows in-frame clones only, minus some. Among approximately 210,000 clones listed, approximately 67% were seen once. Treatment specified: oral pan-JAK inhibitor, 5-10 mg twice daily. Sequences were derived from CD4+ T cells sorted from blood, sampled around week 44, from a patient treated with tofacitinib. These receptor sequences come from a human donor with alopecia areata.

The gene calls are TRBV6-5 and TRBJ1-3, with D unclear. This CDR3 comprises 14 residues. CDR1 is MNHEY, CDR2 SVGAGI, per germline. The V and J ends lost 4 bases and 0 bases respectively, with 7 bases between them. The CDR3 is CASSSDISGNTIYF. CDR3 sequence (DNA): TGTGCCAGCAGTTCTGATATCTCTGGAAACACCATATATTTT.

V is TRBV19 and J is TRBJ1-2; D remains unclear. The CDR3 runs to 13 residues. The germline V and J ends were trimmed by 0 bases and 4 bases, with 6 bases remaining between them. Germline lookup yields CDR1 LNHDA and CDR2 SQIVND (reference sequence). This chain's CDR3 is CASSIDLLYGYTF. As DNA, the CDR3 is TGTGCCAGTAGTATAGATCTCCTCTATGGCTACACCTTC.

The V and J genes are TRBV6-5 and TRBJ1-1; D may be TRBD1 (5 bases). This CDR3 has 15 residues. CDR1 is MNHEY, CDR2 SVGAGI, per germline. V was cut by 6 bases and J by 5 bases, with 19 bases left in between. The CDR3: CASSLLGVMRTEAFF. The CDR3 region has the DNA TGTGCCAGCAGCCTATTGGGGGTGATGAGGACTGAAGCTTTCTTT.

The chain joins TRBV2 to TRBJ2-5; D unresolved. The V end lost 6 bases, the J end lost 5 bases, and 10 bases lay between the germline ends. The CDR3 sequence is 12 residues long. Looked up from germline, CDR1 is SNHLY and CDR2 is FYNNEI. The CDR3 nucleotides read TGTGCCAGCAGCCCAAAGGTCGAGACCCAGTACTTC. Translated: CASSPKVETQYF.

The chain's CDR3 is CASSETHVRNTEAFF. The CDR3 DNA follows: TGTGCCAGCAGTGAGACGCACGTTAGGAACACTGAAGCTTTCTTT. This chain connects TRBV25-1 to TRBJ1-1; D ambiguous. The germline CDR1 and CDR2 sequences are MGHDK and SYGVNS. V shed 3 bases and J shed 1 base, with 12 bases lying between them. The CDR3 sequence is 15 residues long.

The CDR3 here is CAWRNGAVNSPLHF. CDR3 DNA: TGTGCCTGGCGGAACGGGGCCGTGAATTCACCCCTCCACTTT. The genes are TRBV30 and TRBJ1-6, with D perhaps matching TRBD1 (5 bases). Germline-derived CDR1 and CDR2 are GTSNPN and SVGIG (reference sequence). The CDR3 has 14 amino acids. Trimming stripped 5 bases from V and 7 bases from J, with 15 bases between.

The V call is TRBV7-2, the J call TRBJ2-1, with unresolved D. The CDR3 sequence is 15 residues long. V dropped 5 bases and J dropped 1 base, with 12 bases sitting between them. In germline, CDR1 is SGHTA, CDR2 FQGNSA. The CDR3 sequence is CASSHDRRSYNEQFF. CDR3 bases: TGTGCCAGCAGCCATGACCGTCGGTCCTACAATGAGCAGTTCTTC. Full variable domain (missing parts from reference TRBV7-2 and TRBJ2-1): GAGVSQSPSNKVTEKGKDVELRCDPISGHTALYWYRQSLGQGLEFLIYFQGNSAPDKSGLPSDRFSAERTGGSVSTLTIQRTQQEDSAVYLCASSHDRRSYNEQFFGPGTRLTVL.

Only a few counts were recorded for this clone. The chain carries TRBV7-9 and TRBJ2-4; D gene unclear. Trimming left V 5 bases short and J 0 bases short, with 11 bases between. The CDR3 runs to 15 residues. In germline, CDR1 is SEHNR, CDR2 FQNEAQ (reference sequence). The CDR3 reads CASSKIDTAKNIQYF. CDR3 bases: TGTGCCAGCAGCAAAATCGACACAGCCAAAAACATTCAGTACTTC. Full variable domain (rest looked up from reference TRBV7-9 and TRBJ2-4): DTGVSQNPRHKITKRGQNVTFRCDPISEHNRLYWYRQTLGQGPEFLTYFQNEAQLEKSRLLSDRFSAERPKGSFSTLEIQRTEQGDSAMYLCASSKIDTAKNIQYFGAGTRLSVL.

This sequence joins TRBV30 and TRBJ2-1, with TRBD2 identical over 9 bases. V dropped 1 base and J dropped 0; count of bases not matched to a gene: 1. The CDR3 extends over 15 amino acids. Germline V gene lookup returns CDR1 GTSNPN and CDR2 SVGIG (reference sequence). CDR3 in amino acids: CAWSETSGSYNEQFF. The CDR3 DNA reads as TGTGCCTGGAGTGAGACTAGCGGCTCCTACAATGAGCAGTTCTTC.

A few counts support this clone. The chain has TRBV30 and TRBJ2-7; D might be TRBD1 (6 bases). Trimming removed 3 bases at V and 6 bases at J, with 9 bases between. The germline CDR1 and CDR2 sequences are GTSNPN and SVGIG (reference sequence). The CDR3 contains 11 residues. The CDR3 coding sequence is TGTGCCTGGAGGACAGGCCGCGAGCAGTACTTC. This gives the protein CAWRTGREQYF.

This sequence joins TRBV15 and TRBJ1-1, with TRBD1 identical over 7 bases. Looked up from germline, CDR1 is LNHNV and CDR2 is YYDKDF (reference sequence). Losses at the gene ends were 8 bases for V and 1 base for J; bases not matched to a gene: 10. The length of the CDR3 is 15 residues. This CDR3 reads CATLGQQERNTEAFF. CDR3 DNA sequence: TGTGCCACCCTGGGACAGCAAGAGCGGAACACTGAAGCTTTCTTT.

This clone was observed a few times. V usage is TRBV5-5 and J usage is TRBJ2-7; no firm D call. The CDR3 length is 16 residues. The V end was cut by 0 bases, the J end by 0 bases, with 13 bases between. CDR1 is SGHKS and CDR2 is YYEKEE in the germline V gene (reference sequence). CDR3 DNA: TGTGCCAGCAGCTTGGTGCAGGACCCTAGCTCCTACGAGCAGTACTTC. The encoded protein is CASSLVQDPSSYEQYF.

Concerning this clone itself: The identical CDR3 is also encoded by other nucleotide sequences in the sample. This CDR3 is CAWSVRGDGYTF. The CDR3 DNA sequence: TGTGCCTGGAGTGTAAGGGGGGATGGCTACACCTTC. V usage is TRBV30 and J usage is TRBJ1-2, with D possibly matching TRBD1 (6 bases). This CDR3 has 12 residues. Germline values: CDR1 GTSNPN, CDR2 SVGIG (reference sequence). Trimming left V 0 bases short and J 6 bases short, with 8 bases between.

The CDR3 is CASSSKTPSRNQPQHF. The CDR3 DNA follows: TGTGCCAGCAGCTCAAAAACTCCCAGCAGGAATCAGCCCCAGCATTTT. V gene TRBV5-5 combines with J gene TRBJ1-5; D unclear. There are 16 residues in the CDR3. The germline V and J ends were trimmed by 3 bases and 4 bases, with 17 bases remaining between them. CDR1 is SGHKS, CDR2 YYEKEE, per germline (reference sequence).

This clone was seen a few times. This chain connects TRBV29-1 to TRBJ1-6, with a possible D match to TRBD1 (5 bases). The CDR3 covers 14 residues. V lost 6 bases to trimming and J lost 6 bases, with 15 bases between them. Germline assignment: CDR1 SQVTM and CDR2 ANQGSEA. The CDR3 loop reads CSVKDDSLNSPLHF. CDR3 DNA: TGCAGCGTGAAAGACGACAGTCTTAATTCACCCCTCCACTTT.